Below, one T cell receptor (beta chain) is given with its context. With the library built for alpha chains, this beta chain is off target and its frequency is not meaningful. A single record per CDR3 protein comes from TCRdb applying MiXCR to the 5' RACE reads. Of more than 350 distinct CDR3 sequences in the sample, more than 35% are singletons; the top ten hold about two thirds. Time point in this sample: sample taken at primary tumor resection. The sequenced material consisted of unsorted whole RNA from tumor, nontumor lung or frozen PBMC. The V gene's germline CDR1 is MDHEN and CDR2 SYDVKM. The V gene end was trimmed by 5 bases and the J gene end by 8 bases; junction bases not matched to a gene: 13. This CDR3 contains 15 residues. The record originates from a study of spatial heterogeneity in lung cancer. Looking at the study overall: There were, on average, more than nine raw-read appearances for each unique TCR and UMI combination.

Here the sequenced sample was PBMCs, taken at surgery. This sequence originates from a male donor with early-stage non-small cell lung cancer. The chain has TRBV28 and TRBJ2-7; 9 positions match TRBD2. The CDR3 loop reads CASSPPAGLASQQYF. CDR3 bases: TGTGCCAGCAGTCCCCCCGCGGGACTAGCTTCTCAGCAGTACTTC.